This TCR beta chain was obtained from a study of T cells in Graves' hyperthyroidism and ophthalmopathy. V dropped 7 bases and J dropped 8; count of bases not matched to a gene: 13. The CDR3 has 14 residues. Germline CDR1 reads MDHEN; CDR2 reads SYDVKM. Study conclusions and caveats: Model predictions of ophthalmopathy came a median approximately 6.8 months before onset.

This clonotype was observed many times. What it recognizes is unknown. RNA transcripts served as the template for amplifying TCR beta CDR3 regions. First-round RT-PCR of the TCR CDR3 relied on the HTBI primer set. From the multiplex PCR reads, TCRdb called clonotypes with MiXCR, one entry per CDR3 protein. The sample includes 500,000 to 650,000 distinct CDR3 sequences, approximately 15% of them seen just once. The receptor was derived from a woman aged 35 to 49 with Graves' hyperthyroidism. Sequenced input: blood. V and J are TRBV28 and TRBJ1-2, with TRBD1 matching 7 bases. CDR3 nucleotide sequence: TGTGCCAGCAATCTTCGGCGCAGGGGGTGGGGCTACACCTTC. It yields the protein CASNLRRRGWGYTF.